The clone carrying this TCR beta chain was detected ten times or more. Antigen unknown. The sample is drawn from a study of response to subunit inactivated influenza vaccine. General study points: There was a suggestion from the authors that each seasonal influenza vaccination recruits few new T cells.

With 1 base removed from V and 1 base from J, the gap between germline ends came to 3 bases. Germline CDR1 SGHTS, CDR2 YDEGEE. CDR3 length: 13 amino acids. One entry per CDR3 protein results from TCRdb running MiXCR on the RT-PCR reads. The table has under 800,000 distinct CDR3 sequences, roughly 13% seen once; the top ten hold 5.5% to 7%. The chain has TRBV5-8 and TRBJ1-3; D remains ambiguous. This receptor was taken from a man aged 50 to 59 who received an inactivated influenza vaccine. The sequencing here drew on PBMCs from blood, taken approximately 15 days before vaccination. The CDR3 DNA reads as TGTGCCAGCAGCTTGAAGTCTGGAAACACCATATATTTT. Amino acids: CASSLKSGNTIYF.